Below, 22 T cell receptor beta chains from the same sample are listed, as sequenced in a study of CD8 T cells in ankylosing spondylitis. TCRdb re-called the 5' RACE reads through MiXCR, storing one row per CDR3 protein. Of fewer than 650,000 distinct CDR3 sequences listed, more than 9.5% were seen once; the top ten hold almost 7%. Study-level points and caveats: The study identified a TCR beta motif of several highly homologous variants that appeared characteristic of ankylosing spondylitis blood.

These TCRs are of unknown antigen specificity. Sample: blood, either unsorted or a sorted T cell fraction (not recorded which). All receptors derive from a male donor with ankylosing spondylitis.

The CDR3 DNA sequence: TGCGCCAGCAGCGCCTCAGGTCAGGGGGCCACTGAAGCTTTCTTT. Its translation is CASSASGQGATEAFF. This rearrangement joins TRBV5-1 to TRBJ1-1; 8 bases agree with TRBD1. The germline V gene encodes CDR1 SGHRS and CDR2 YFSETQ. The CDR3 is 15 amino acids. The V segment lost 4 bases and the J segment 4 bases; nucleotides outside the gene matches: 9.

Only a few counts were recorded for this clonotype. V and J are TRBV18 and TRBJ2-5; TRBD2 matches 8 bases. From germline, CDR1 is KGHSH and CDR2 LQKENI. The CDR3 is 15 amino acids. V was pared by 4 bases and J by 2 bases, with 6 bases of the junction left unmatched. For the CDR3, the DNA is TGTGCCAGCTCACTCCAGACTAGCGCTCAAGAGACCCAGTACTTC. Translated: CASSLQTSAQETQYF.

In its sample, this clonotype was seen a few times. CDR3: CASSFLGTRTTDTQYF. For the CDR3, the DNA is TGCGCCAGCAGCTTCCTCGGGACACGGACCACAGATACGCAGTATTTT. The rearrangement links TRBV5-1 to TRBJ2-3, with a possible D match to TRBD1 (6 bases). The CDR3 is made up of 16 amino acids. Trimming stripped 2 bases from V and 2 bases from J, with 15 bases between. Per the germline V gene, CDR1 is SGHRS and CDR2 is YFSETQ.

The rearrangement joins TRBV5-1 to TRBJ1-6; possible D gene TRBD1, 6 bases. The V end was cut by 4 bases, the J end by 3 bases, with 11 bases between. This CDR3 is 15 amino acids long. Germline V gives CDR1 SGHRS, CDR2 YFSETQ. The CDR3 loop reads CASSPRDNYNSPLHF. The CDR3 DNA sequence: TGCGCCAGCAGCCCACGGGACAACTATAATTCACCCCTCCACTTT.

This clonotype was counted a few times. The genes are TRBV10-3 and TRBJ2-1; TRBD2 matches at 11 bases. The V segment lost 4 bases and the J segment 6 bases; nucleotides outside the gene matches: 11. The CDR3 is 17 residues long. Germline CDR1 is ENHRY and CDR2 is SYGVKD. The CDR3 region has the DNA TGTGCCATCAGTGGTGATAGCGGGAGGGCCTTGGGCAATGAGCAGTTCTTC. This codes for CAISGDSGRALGNEQFF.

This clonotype was found a few times. The chain has TRBV24-1 and TRBJ2-3, with D tentatively TRBD1 or TRBD2 (5 bases each). With 9 bases removed from V and 1 base from J, the gap between germline ends came to 10 bases. Germline V gives CDR1 KGHDR, CDR2 SFDVKD. This CDR3 is built from 13 residues. The CDR3 DNA sequence: TGTGCCACCGGACGGGACGGCACAGATACGCAGTATTTT. The encoded protein is CATGRDGTDTQYF.

The chain joins TRBV7-9 to TRBJ2-3; 8 bases agree with TRBD1. The CDR3 has 12 amino acids. CDR1 is SEHNR and CDR2 is FQNEAQ in the germline V gene (reference sequence). The CDR3 coding sequence is TGTGCTAAACAGGGGGGAACAGATACGCAGTATTTT. It translates to CAKQGGTDTQYF.

This chain links TRBV12-3 or TRBV12-4 with TRBJ2-3; 8 bases are shared with TRBD1. The CDR3 loop spans 14 amino acids. Trimming cost V 5 bases and J 8 bases; bases outside gene matches: 9. CDR3 nucleotide sequence: TGTGCCAGCAGTCCTCAGGGGGCCCCAGCTACGCAGTATTTT. Protein: CASSPQGAPATQYF.

The chain employs TRBV7-9 and TRBJ2-6; the D gene is possibly TRBD1 (6 bases). This CDR3 is built from 18 residues. The germline CDR1 and CDR2 sequences are SEHNR and FQNEAQ (reference sequence). Trimming stripped 6 bases from V and 0 bases from J, with 18 bases between. The CDR3 sequence: CASRKTGPWSSGANVLTF. DNA for the CDR3: TGTGCCAGCAGAAAAACAGGGCCGTGGAGCTCTGGGGCCAACGTCCTGACTTTC.

This clonotype was seen a few times. The J gene is TRBJ2-2, the V gene TRBV20-1; D is uncertain. Germline CDR1 and CDR2: DFQATT and SNEGSKA (reference sequence). Trimming took 5 bases from V and 1 from J, leaving 8 bases between them. The CDR3 is 13 residues long. Written as DNA, the CDR3 is TGCAGTGCTGTTGTGGGGAACACCGGGGAGCTGTTTTTT. Its translation is CSAVVGNTGELFF.

This clonotype has just a few counts. The chain couples TRBV25-1 to TRBJ2-1; 7 bases align to TRBD1. The CDR3 runs 15 residues. The J segment lost 2 bases and the V segment lost 3 bases, leaving 4 bases of the junction unmatched. Germline V gene lookup returns CDR1 MGHDK and CDR2 SYGVNS. The CDR3 region is CASSEGDSTYNEQFF. CDR3 sequence (DNA): TGTGCCAGCAGTGAGGGGGACAGTACCTACAATGAGCAGTTCTTC.

This rearrangement joins TRBV29-1 to TRBJ2-1; D may be TRBD1 or TRBD2 (6 bases each). V lost 7 bases and J lost 0, with 19 bases in between. This CDR3 region has 16 residues. Germline V gene lookup returns CDR1 SQVTM and CDR2 ANQGSEA. The CDR3 nucleotides are TGCAGCGCGGTCGGGGGACACGATAGCTCCTACAATGAGCAGTTCTTC. Protein sequence: CSAVGGHDSSYNEQFF.

This clonotype appeared a few times. The chain links TRBV7-9 to TRBJ2-5, with D perhaps given as TRBD1 or TRBD2 (5 bases each). Trimming left V 3 bases short and J 7 bases short, with 15 bases between. This CDR3 has 14 amino acids. Germline V gene sequence: CDR1 SEHNR, CDR2 FQNEAQ (reference sequence). The CDR3 spells CASSLTGTPGTQYF. The CDR3 bases are TGTGCCAGCAGCTTGACCGGGACCCCAGGGACCCAGTACTTC.

This clonotype was observed a handful of times. The chain recombines TRBV14 with TRBJ2-5; D not certain. The CDR3 contains 13 residues. Trimming pared 0 bases from V and 3 bases from J, leaving 5 bases between. CDR1 is SGHDN and CDR2 is FVKESK in the germline V gene. As DNA, the CDR3 is TGTGCCAGCAGCCAAGATAATGAAGAGACCCAGTACTTC. It codes for CASSQDNEETQYF.

On this clonotype: A much larger clone sits a single nucleotide away, making a read error possible. The gene calls are TRBV12-3 or TRBV12-4 and TRBJ1-1; D is possibly TRBD1 (5 bases). Deletions cut 8 bases from V and 0 bases from J, with 16 bases between. The CDR3 totals 15 residues. CDR3 sequence (DNA): TGTGCCAGCTCCCGAGCAGGGATCGTGAACACTGAAGCTTTCTTT. It translates to CASSRAGIVNTEAFF.

V and J are TRBV6-1 and TRBJ1-5; possibly TRBD1 for D (6 bases). Trimming stripped 3 bases from V and 4 bases from J, with 13 bases between. Per the germline V gene, CDR1 is MNHNS and CDR2 is SASEGT. This CDR3 has 15 amino acids. The CDR3 nucleotides are TGTGCCAGCAGTGATTTAGGGACATCTAATCAGCCCCAGCATTTT. Translating gives CASSDLGTSNQPQHF.

This clonotype was found a few times. The CDR3 coding sequence is TGTGCCAGTAGTCCCTGGGACTTTGACAATGAGCAGTTCTTC. Translating it yields CASSPWDFDNEQFF. The rearrangement uses TRBV19 and TRBJ2-1; tentatively, D is TRBD2 (6 bases). Trimming pared 5 bases from V and 5 bases from J, leaving 13 bases between. Germline CDR1 is LNHDA and CDR2 is SQIVND (reference sequence). This CDR3 contains 14 residues.

This clonotype was seen ten or more times. V is TRBV5-6 and J is TRBJ1-6, with a weak D call TRBD1 (6 bases). The CDR3 is made up of 15 amino acids. Germline CDR1 is SGHDT and CDR2 is YYEEEE. Trimming cost V 2 bases and J 9 bases, with 15 bases left between them. For the CDR3, the DNA is TGTGCCAGCAGCTTTTGGACAGAGAACTTTTCACCCCTCCACTTT. This sequence encodes CASSFWTENFSPLHF.

This clonotype was detected a few times. This rearrangement joins TRBV27 to TRBJ2-6, with a possible D match to TRBD1 (6 bases). Germline lookup yields CDR1 MNHEY and CDR2 SMNVEV (reference sequence). V gave up 4 bases and J gave up 0 bases, with 13 bases separating them. CDR3 length: 17 amino acids. CDR3 amino acids: CASSWTKDSSGANVLTF. CDR3 sequence (DNA): TGTGCCAGCAGTTGGACAAAGGACAGCTCTGGGGCCAACGTCCTGACTTTC.

In this sample, this clonotype turned up a few times. This chain links TRBV9 with TRBJ2-4, with no clear D. Trimming removed 0 bases at V and 0 bases at J, with 7 bases between. The CDR3 totals 15 residues. Germline V gene sequence: CDR1 SGDLS, CDR2 YYNGEE. The CDR3 nucleotides read TGTGCCAGCAGCGTAGGCTCGATAGCCAAAAACATTCAGTACTTC. Residues: CASSVGSIAKNIQYF.

The CDR3 loop is CASSLAWQTYEQYF. The CDR3 DNA reads TGTGCCAGCAGCTTGGCCTGGCAGACCTACGAGCAGTACTTC. V gene TRBV5-5 combines with J gene TRBJ2-7; D not certain. V dropped 0 bases and J dropped 2 bases, with 9 bases sitting between them. CDR1 is SGHKS, CDR2 YYEKEE, per germline (reference sequence). This CDR3 region has 14 residues.

This clonotype was picked up a small number of times. The chain couples TRBV11-3 to TRBJ2-1; D is unclear. Looked up from germline, CDR1 is SGHNT and CDR2 is YENEEA. This CDR3 contains 16 residues. V was clipped by 4 bases and J by 3 bases, with 16 bases between them. CDR3 protein: CASSSLLRKNYNEQFF. In DNA, the CDR3 is TGTGCCAGCAGCTCATTACTGAGAAAGAACTACAATGAGCAGTTCTTC.